A single sample is the source of the 21 T cell receptor beta chains below, sequenced in a study of T cell responses to AZD1222 COVID-19 vaccine. Only in-frame clones appear in the TCRdb table, and some are missing; sequencing was by immunoSEQ multiplex PCR. The table has approximately 80,000 clones, over 75% seen once. The sequencing used peripheral blood, collected on day 0 of AZD1222 vaccination. These receptors were collected from an adult in good health.

V gene TRBV28 combines with J gene TRBJ1-6; D unclear. The length of the CDR3 is 13 residues. Germline values: CDR1 MDHEN, CDR2 SYDVKM. V dropped 2 bases and J dropped 7 bases, with 6 bases sitting between them. The CDR3 spells CASSLMANSPLHF. The CDR3 DNA reads as TGTGCCAGCAGTTTAATGGCCAATTCACCCCTCCACTTT.

This clone turned up a few times. V and J are TRBV11-2 and TRBJ1-6; no firm D call. The CDR3 is 13 residues long. V was pared by 0 bases and J by 9 bases, with 6 bases between. CDR1 SGHAT and CDR2 FQNNGV come from the germline V gene. CDR3 DNA: TGTGCCAGCAGCTTAGATCAGAGTTCACCCCTCCACTTT. The encoded protein is CASSLDQSSPLHF.

The chain carries TRBV19 and TRBJ1-2; D is uncertain. With 4 bases removed from V and 6 bases from J, the gap between germline ends came to 12 bases. Germline loops: CDR1 LNHDA, CDR2 SQIVND (reference sequence). The CDR3 totals 13 residues. CDR3 in DNA: TGTGCCAGTAGTACAGCGGGCCTCAATGGCTACACCTTC. Protein product: CASSTAGLNGYTF. The whole variable domain, remainder taken from reference TRBV19 and TRBJ1-2, is DGGITQSPKYLFRKEGQNVTLSCEQNLNHDAMYWYRQDPGQGLRLIYYSQIVNDFQKGDIAEGYSVSREKKESFPLTVTSAQKNPTAFYLCASSTAGLNGYTFGSGTRLTVV.

V gene TRBV7-9 combines with J gene TRBJ2-1; D unclear. V gave up 4 bases and J gave up 9 bases, with 10 bases separating them. The length of the CDR3 is 12 residues. Looked up from germline, CDR1 is SEHNR and CDR2 is FQNEAQ (reference sequence). CDR3 in amino acids: CASSSQDGEQFF. Written as DNA, the CDR3 is TGTGCCAGCAGCTCCCAGGACGGTGAGCAGTTCTTC.

V usage is TRBV5-1 and J usage is TRBJ2-1; TRBD2 agrees at 12 bases. The CDR3 totals 14 residues. Trimming cost V 5 bases and J 8 bases; bases outside gene matches: 5. Germline V lookup: CDR1 SGHRS, CDR2 YFSETQ. The CDR3 spells CASRTTSGRDEQFF. In DNA, the CDR3 is TGCGCCAGCAGAACGACTAGCGGGAGAGATGAGCAGTTCTTC.

The rearrangement uses TRBV3-1 (or the pseudogene TRBV3-2) and TRBJ2-2; D unclear. The germline V and J ends were trimmed by 1 base and 0 bases, with 9 bases remaining between them. Germline assignment: CDR1 LGHDT and CDR2 YNNKEL (reference sequence). The CDR3 is 16 amino acids. The CDR3 DNA sequence: TGTGCCAGCAGCCAAGCGGCCATCGCGAACACCGGGGAGCTGTTTTTT. Translated, it gives CASSQAAIANTGELFF.

This chain links TRBV21-1 with TRBJ2-5. TRBV21-1 is described as a pseudogene. This CDR3 spans 12 amino acids. In DNA, the CDR3 is TGTGCCAGCAGCACTTGGGGGGAGACCCAGTACTTC. It is translated as CASSTWGETQYF.

The V call is TRBV19, the J call TRBJ2-1; the D gene is possibly TRBD2 (5 bases). The CDR3 has 14 amino acids. The germline V gene encodes CDR1 LNHDA and CDR2 SQIVND (reference sequence). The ends were cut back, 0 bases at V and 13 bases at J, with 16 bases in the middle. In DNA, the CDR3 is TGTGCCAGTAGTATAGATTGGAATAGCGTCACCCAGTTCTTC. Its protein is CASSIDWNSVTQFF.

The genes are TRBV19 and TRBJ2-1, with D perhaps matching TRBD2 (6 bases). CDR1 and CDR2 from the germline V gene are LNHDA and SQIVND (reference sequence). This CDR3 is built from 17 residues. V was shortened by 5 bases and J by 6 bases, with 23 bases between the two germline ends. The CDR3 loop is CASSLRTTTLQVNEQFF. The CDR3 DNA reads as TGTGCCAGTAGTCTCCGGACTACTACACTCCAGGTCAATGAGCAGTTCTTC.

This chain links TRBV11-3 with TRBJ2-3, with D unresolved. The CDR3 length is 13 residues. V gave up 5 bases and J gave up 6 bases, with 12 bases separating them. The germline CDR1 and CDR2 sequences are SGHNT and YENEEA. Written as DNA, the CDR3 is TGTGCCAGCAGCAGCCCCCCTCCTGATACGCAGTATTTT. Protein product: CASSSPPPDTQYF.

The V and J genes are TRBV7-8 and TRBJ2-7, with 7 bases identical to TRBD2. Unmatched junction bases numbered 15, after V lost 7 bases and J lost 3 bases. Germline lookup yields CDR1 SGHVS and CDR2 FQNEAQ. This CDR3 comprises 16 residues. In nucleotides, the CDR3 is TGTGCCAGCAACCTTCTGAGCGTGGGAGGGTTCTACGAGCAGTACTTC. This gives the protein CASNLLSVGGFYEQYF.

V is TRBV6-5 and J is TRBJ2-1, with a weak D call TRBD2 (6 bases). This CDR3 has 15 residues. Germline values: CDR1 MNHEY, CDR2 SVGAGI. Trimming removed 0 bases from V and 6 bases from J, with 12 bases in between. The chain's CDR3 is CASSYSETSPNEQFF. DNA of the CDR3: TGTGCCAGCAGTTACTCCGAGACTAGTCCCAATGAGCAGTTCTTC.

In this sample, this clone turned up a few times. The V gene is TRBV11-2, the J gene TRBJ1-3; TRBD1 might be the D (5 bases). The germline gives CDR1 SGHAT, CDR2 FQNNGV. The length of the CDR3 is 15 residues. The V end lost 2 bases, the J end lost 0 bases, and 8 bases lay between the germline ends. The CDR3 sequence: CASSLRQSSGNTIYF. The DNA for the CDR3 is TGTGCCAGCAGCTTAAGACAGAGCTCTGGAAACACCATATATTTT.

The chain has TRBV30 and TRBJ2-1; D may be TRBD2 (6 bases). The CDR3 is made up of 11 amino acids. CDR1 and CDR2 from the germline V gene are GTSNPN and SVGIG (reference sequence). The CDR3 protein is CAAGRQNEQFF. The CDR3 DNA is TGTGCAGCGGGCCGCCAGAATGAGCAGTTCTTC. Variable domain in full (rest from reference TRBV30 and TRBJ2-1): SQTIHQWPATLVQPVGSPLSLECTVEGTSNPNLYWYRQAAGRGLQLLFYSVGIGQISSEVPQNLSASRPQDRQFILSSKKLLLSDSGFYLCAAGRQNEQFFGPGTRLTVL.

The table lists this clone with a few counts. The CDR3: CASSYGAATGELFF. The CDR3 nucleotides read TGTGCCAGCAGTTATGGAGCAGCCACCGGGGAGCTGTTTTTT. This rearrangement joins TRBV6-5 to TRBJ2-2, with unresolved D. The CDR3 is made up of 14 amino acids. The germline gives CDR1 MNHEY, CDR2 SVGAGI. Trimming took 3 bases from V and 4 from J, leaving 9 bases between them.

Concerning this clone itself: One end of the junction does not line up with germline, which may come from a read error. V usage is TRBV7-9 and J usage is TRBJ2-1, with D tentatively TRBD2 (6 bases). Germline V gene data show CDR1 as SEHNR and CDR2 as FQNEAQ (reference sequence). CDR3 length: 19 amino acids. CDR3 bases: TGTGCCAGCAGCCTAGCTCCCAGTGGGTGGGAGGTATTCGGCAATGAGCAGTTCTTC. It translates to CASSLAPSGWEVFGNEQFF.

The CDR3 is CASSQAEGGAYGYTF. CDR3 bases: TGCGCCAGCAGCCAAGCCGAGGGGGGCGCTTATGGCTACACCTTC. The chain combines TRBV4-1 with TRBJ1-2, with TRBD1 as a possible D gene (6 bases). This CDR3 is 15 amino acids long. V was cut by 1 base and J by 5 bases, with 14 bases left in between. Looked up from germline, CDR1 is MGHRA and CDR2 is YSYEKL.

This clone was counted once. This chain links TRBV10-1 with TRBJ2-7; D perhaps matches TRBD1 (6 bases). V gave up 5 bases and J gave up 7 bases, with 9 bases separating them. The germline V gene has CDR1 WNHNN and CDR2 SYGVQD (reference sequence). There are 11 residues in the CDR3. This CDR3 reads CASSQQGEQYF. In DNA form, the CDR3 reads TGCGCCAGCAGTCAACAGGGAGAGCAGTACTTC.

V and J are TRBV12-3 or TRBV12-4 and TRBJ1-2; unclear D gene. Trimming removed 5 bases at V and 4 bases at J, with 8 bases between. CDR3 length: 12 amino acids. The CDR3 sequence: CASSGDGYGYTF. CDR3 sequence (DNA): TGTGCCAGCAGTGGAGACGGCTATGGCTACACCTTC.

The chain uses TRBV7-9 and TRBJ2-2; D unresolved. Germline CDR1 SEHNR, CDR2 FQNEAQ (reference sequence). This CDR3 contains 14 residues. V lost 5 bases, J lost 7 bases, and 14 bases lay in between. The CDR3 sequence is CASSLSSDGGELFF. For the CDR3, the DNA is TGTGCCAGCAGCCTAAGTTCAGATGGCGGGGAGCTGTTTTTT.

The chain carries TRBV7-8 and TRBJ1-3; no firm D call. The germline V gene has CDR1 SGHVS and CDR2 FQNEAQ. CDR3 length equals 14 residues. The V gene lost 5 bases and the J gene lost 2 bases, with 10 bases spanning the gap. CDR3 nucleotide sequence: TGTGCCAGCAGCCCGAGTGAGGCTGGAAACACCATATATTTT. Translated, it gives CASSPSEAGNTIYF.